The 31 T cell receptor beta chains in this list originate from one sample, sequenced in a study of blood T cell repertoires in COVID-19. Clones were sequenced by immunoSEQ multiplex PCR, and TCRdb holds only the in-frame ones, with some missing. This sample has 100,000 to 130,000 clones, with approximately 85% found just once. Sequencing was done on a sample of peripheral blood. These receptors were collected from a human donor in a cohort sampled during active COVID-19.

The rearrangement joins TRBV11-3 to TRBJ2-5; 9 positions match TRBD1. Germline V gives CDR1 SGHNT, CDR2 YENEEA. The CDR3 loop spans 17 amino acids. Losses at the gene ends were 1 base for V and 0 bases for J; bases not matched to a gene: 6. CDR3 loop: CASSLGRGTGHQETQYF. Written as DNA, the CDR3 is TGTGCCAGCAGCTTAGGAAGGGGGACAGGGCACCAAGAGACCCAGTACTTC.

V is TRBV7-8 and J is TRBJ1-5; 8 bases are shared with TRBD1. Germline V gene lookup returns CDR1 SGHVS and CDR2 FQNEAQ. This CDR3 comprises 14 residues. V dropped 1 base and J dropped 7; count of bases not matched to a gene: 3. The CDR3 bases are TGTGCCAGCAGCTTAGGGACAGGGCAACAGCCCCAGCATTTT. Translation gives CASSLGTGQQPQHF. The full variable domain, completed using reference TRBV7-8 and TRBJ1-5, is GAGVSQSPRYKVAKRGQDVALRCDPISGHVSLFWYQQALGQGPEFLTYFQNEAQLDKSGLPSDRFFAERPEGSVSTLKIQRTQQEDSAVYLCASSLGTGQQPQHFGDGTRLSIL.

The count of this clone is one. The chain uses TRBV6-1 and TRBJ2-7, with 9 bases that match TRBD2. V shed 2 bases and J 10 bases; nucleotides not matched to a gene: 6. There are 13 residues in the CDR3. The germline gives CDR1 MNHNS, CDR2 SASEGT. The CDR3: CASSELRLAVQYF. The DNA for the CDR3 is TGTGCCAGCAGTGAACTCCGACTAGCGGTTCAGTACTTC.

This clone appeared once. It may be a read error: a sequence one base away is much more abundant. The same CDR3 arises from other DNA sequences in this sample as well. DNA for the CDR3: TGCGCCAGTAGCGGAAGCGGGAGGGCCGCCGGGGAGCTGTTTTTT. This gives the protein CASSGSGRAAGELFF. This chain links TRBV10-2 with TRBJ2-2, with TRBD2 identical over 10 bases. This CDR3 comprises 15 residues. Trimming removed 9 bases from V and 6 bases from J; junction bases left unmatched: 10. Germline V gives CDR1 WSHSY, CDR2 SAAADI.

This clone appeared once. The chain joins TRBV10-3 to TRBJ2-3; D gene unclear. Germline CDR1 and CDR2: ENHRY and SYGVKD. The CDR3 runs 14 residues. Between the trimmed V and J ends, which lost 7 bases and 0 bases, there was a span of 11 bases. DNA for the CDR3: TGTGCCATCAAAACGGAGATCAGCACAGATACGCAGTATTTT. It specifies CAIKTEISTDTQYF.

This clone was picked up a small number of times. This chain joins TRBV6-4 and TRBJ2-2; 8 nucleotides line up with TRBD2. Germline V gene lookup returns CDR1 MRHNA and CDR2 SNTAGT. The CDR3 totals 14 residues. The V gene end was trimmed by 3 bases and the J gene end by 7 bases; junction bases not matched to a gene: 4. The CDR3 is CASSERTSSGELFF. CDR3 nucleotides: TGTGCCAGCAGTGAGAGGACTAGCAGCGGGGAGCTGTTTTTT.

This chain links TRBV5-1 with TRBJ2-7; D is possibly TRBD2 (7 bases). Trimming removed 4 bases at V and 0 bases at J, with 14 bases between. CDR3 length: 15 amino acids. Germline CDR1 SGHRS, CDR2 YFSETQ. The chain's CDR3 is CASSRGGSSSYEQYF. The DNA of the CDR3 is TGCGCCAGCAGCAGGGGGGGCAGCAGCTCCTACGAGCAGTACTTC.

The gene calls are TRBV5-1 and TRBJ2-7, with 10 bases that match TRBD2. The V segment lost 4 bases and the J segment 5 bases; nucleotides outside the gene matches: 12. The V gene's germline CDR1 is SGHRS and CDR2 YFSETQ. The CDR3 sequence is 16 residues long. CDR3 protein: CASSPRAGGFYHEQYF. The CDR3, as DNA: TGCGCCAGCAGCCCCCGAGCGGGGGGGTTCTACCACGAGCAGTACTTC.

This chain links TRBV10-2 with TRBJ2-3, with D perhaps matching TRBD2 (6 bases). CDR1 and CDR2 (germline): WSHSY, SAAADI. This CDR3 comprises 13 residues. Deletions cut 4 bases from V and 1 base from J, with 6 bases between. CDR3 in amino acids: CASSGGGTDTQYF. The CDR3 region has the DNA TGCGCCAGCAGTGGGGGGGGCACAGATACGCAGTATTTT.

The V call is TRBV27, the J call TRBJ2-7; D is possibly TRBD2 (5 bases). The CDR3 is 14 residues long. V shed 3 bases and J shed 0 bases, with 9 bases lying between them. Germline CDR1 MNHEY, CDR2 SMNVEV (reference sequence). CDR3 protein: CASSFAGSSYEQYF. DNA of the CDR3: TGTGCCAGCAGTTTTGCGGGTAGCTCCTACGAGCAGTACTTC.

The rearrangement uses TRBV18 and TRBJ2-7; 7 bases are a match to TRBD1. Looked up from germline, CDR1 is KGHSH and CDR2 is LQKENI. This CDR3 has 15 residues. V was pared by 6 bases and J by 5 bases, with 13 bases of the junction left unmatched. CDR3 residues: CASSRRTGRSDEQYF. The DNA of the CDR3 is TGTGCCAGCTCCCGACGGACAGGTCGTAGCGACGAGCAGTACTTC.

This chain uses TRBV6-5 with TRBJ1-6, with D unclear. The CDR3 consists of 14 residues. V was pared by 2 bases and J by 6 bases, with 8 bases between. CDR1 is MNHEY and CDR2 is SVGAGI in the germline V gene. The CDR3 bases are TGTGCCAGCAGTTACGGCCCTCCTAATTCACCCCTCCACTTT. Protein product: CASSYGPPNSPLHF.

This chain uses TRBV7-6 with TRBJ2-2, with 8 bases lining up with TRBD1. This CDR3 is 18 amino acids long. Trimming at V came to 0 bases and at J to 4 bases, leaving 10 bases not matched to a gene. Germline V gene data show CDR1 as SGHVS and CDR2 as FNYEAQ. In nucleotides, the CDR3 is TGTGCCAGCAGCTTAGCGCCGTGGAAACAGGGGGGCACCGGGGAGCTGTTTTTT. Protein sequence: CASSLAPWKQGGTGELFF.

V and J are TRBV6-5 and TRBJ2-3, with D tentatively TRBD2 (6 bases). V lost 7 bases to trimming and J lost 1 base, with 12 bases between them. The CDR3 is made up of 14 amino acids. CDR1 is MNHEY and CDR2 is SVGAGI in the germline V gene. As DNA, the CDR3 is TGTGCCAGCACCGACACGGGAGGCACAGATACGCAGTATTTT. Encoded protein: CASTDTGGTDTQYF.

The chain carries TRBV5-6 and TRBJ2-7; 13 bases match TRBD2. CDR1 and CDR2 from the germline V gene are SGHDT and YYEEEE. The CDR3 extends over 15 amino acids. V lost 3 bases, J lost 3 bases, and 3 bases stayed unmatched. The CDR3 is CASSSGLAGDYEQYF. The CDR3 coding sequence is TGTGCCAGCAGCTCCGGACTAGCGGGGGACTACGAGCAGTACTTC.

The chain combines TRBV6-6 with TRBJ2-7; D is undetermined. V lost 5 bases to trimming and J lost 6 bases, with 14 bases between them. Germline loops: CDR1 MNHNY, CDR2 SVGAGI (reference sequence). The CDR3 contains 13 residues. The CDR3 sequence: CASSPQRLGEQYF. Written as DNA, the CDR3 is TGTGCCAGCAGTCCCCAAAGACTTGGCGAGCAGTACTTC.

This clone was seen a single time. The genes are TRBV6-5 and TRBJ2-1; TRBD2 agrees at 8 bases. The CDR3 is 15 residues long. Trimming cost V 7 bases and J 3 bases; bases outside gene matches: 8. CDR1 MNHEY and CDR2 SVGAGI come from the germline V gene. The CDR3 nucleotides are TGTGCCAGCACCCGGGGGCGGGAGGACTACAATGAGCAGTTCTTC. This encodes CASTRGREDYNEQFF.

V gene TRBV6-5 combines with J gene TRBJ1-1, with a tentative D call TRBD1 (6 bases). From germline, CDR1 is MNHEY and CDR2 SVGAGI. Trimming pared 6 bases from V and 4 bases from J, leaving 18 bases between. This CDR3 region has 15 residues. CDR3 in DNA: TGTGCCAGCAGGTCACAGGGTCTCGGGGCCACTGAAGCTTTCTTT. Translating gives CASRSQGLGATEAFF.

This chain joins TRBV14 and TRBJ1-6; TRBD1 matches 8 bases. The CDR3 contains 15 residues. Germline V gives CDR1 SGHDN, CDR2 FVKESK. Trimming cost V 4 bases and J 10 bases; bases outside gene matches: 9. DNA of the CDR3: TGTGCCAGCAGCCTAGGACAGGGCTTAAACTCACCCCTCCACTTT. It translates to CASSLGQGLNSPLHF.

This clone has just one count. The chain joins TRBV5-1 to TRBJ1-1; 9 bases match TRBD1. The V segment lost 4 bases and the J segment 0 bases; nucleotides outside the gene matches: 4. The V gene's germline CDR1 is SGHRS and CDR2 YFSETQ. The CDR3 totals 15 residues. CDR3: CASSGGTGMNTEAFF. The CDR3 nucleotides are TGCGCCAGCAGCGGGGGGACAGGGATGAACACTGAAGCTTTCTTT.

The rearrangement joins TRBV7-2 to TRBJ2-7; D gene ambiguous. Germline loops: CDR1 SGHTA, CDR2 FQGNSA. The V end was cut by 5 bases, the J end by 6 bases, with 11 bases between. The CDR3 contains 12 residues. CDR3 nucleotide sequence: TGTGCCAGCAGCAAGACCCTAGGCGAGCAGTACTTC. Translation: CASSKTLGEQYF.

This clone was recorded a few times. The chain uses TRBV10-3 and TRBJ1-1; no clear D. The ends were cut back, 2 bases at V and 7 bases at J, with 5 bases in the middle. CDR1 and CDR2 (germline): ENHRY, SYGVKD. This CDR3 is built from 11 residues. CDR3 sequence reads: CAISEGDEAFF. In DNA form, the CDR3 reads TGTGCCATCAGTGAGGGAGATGAAGCTTTCTTT.

This clone was counted only a few times. The genes are TRBV7-9 and TRBJ1-5, with D possibly TRBD1 on 5 matching bases. The ends were cut back, 5 bases at V and 4 bases at J, with 15 bases in the middle. The CDR3 length is 15 residues. Germline V gives CDR1 SEHNR, CDR2 FQNEAQ (reference sequence). CDR3 DNA: TGTGCCAGCAGCAAGACCGGGACTGATAATCAGCCCCAGCATTTT. Its translation is CASSKTGTDNQPQHF.

The chain uses TRBV19 and TRBJ2-1, with 8 positions matching TRBD2. The V and J ends lost 5 bases and 5 bases, in that order; junction bases with no gene match: 8. The CDR3 loop spans 15 amino acids. Germline V lookup: CDR1 LNHDA, CDR2 SQIVND (reference sequence). CDR3 region: CASSPRVAGHNEQFF. The CDR3 DNA follows: TGTGCCAGTAGTCCCCGGGTAGCGGGGCACAATGAGCAGTTCTTC.

The chain couples TRBV12-3 or TRBV12-4 to TRBJ1-5; 10 nucleotides agree with TRBD1. The CDR3 is 13 residues long. V trimming: 6 bases; J trimming: 6 bases; junction bases outside the gene matches: 2. CDR3 nucleotide sequence: TGTGCCAGCAGGACAGGGGGCGTTCAGCCCCAGCATTTT. Protein: CASRTGGVQPQHF.

Written as DNA, the CDR3 is TGTGCCAGCAGTTTGGGGGGGGCCCGCTCTGGAAACACCATATATTTT. It specifies CASSLGGARSGNTIYF. The genes are TRBV28 and TRBJ1-3; D may be TRBD1 (6 bases). CDR1 and CDR2 from the germline V gene are MDHEN and SYDVKM. The CDR3 consists of 16 residues. V was pared by 3 bases and J by 0 bases, with 12 bases between.

The chain uses TRBV6-5 and TRBJ1-1; 8 bases are a match to TRBD1. CDR1 MNHEY and CDR2 SVGAGI come from the germline V gene. The CDR3 sequence is 15 residues long. V shed 4 bases and J 1 base; nucleotides not matched to a gene: 5. CDR3 DNA sequence: TGTGCCAGCAGTTTAGGGGGGACAGGGAACACTGAAGCTTTCTTT. This translates into CASSLGGTGNTEAFF.

CDR3 in amino acids: CASSLPEEGVYEQYF. The CDR3 bases are TGTGCCAGCAGCTTACCCGAGGAGGGTGTTTACGAGCAGTACTTC. The chain carries TRBV7-8 and TRBJ2-7, with a weak D call TRBD2 (6 bases). V dropped 2 bases and J dropped 4 bases, with 15 bases sitting between them. CDR1 and CDR2 (germline): SGHVS, FQNEAQ. The CDR3 spans 15 residues. Filled out from reference TRBV7-8 and TRBJ2-7, the complete variable domain reads GAGVSQSPRYKVAKRGQDVALRCDPISGHVSLFWYQQALGQGPEFLTYFQNEAQLDKSGLPSDRFFAERPEGSVSTLKIQRTQQEDSAVYLCASSLPEEGVYEQYFGPGTRLTVT.

The chain employs TRBV19 and TRBJ2-2; 8 bases are shared with TRBD2. The germline CDR1 and CDR2 sequences are LNHDA and SQIVND (reference sequence). With V trimmed by 10 bases and J by 3 bases, 7 bases remained unmatched. The CDR3 has 14 amino acids. Here the CDR3 reads CATGGVKYTGELFF. As DNA, the CDR3 is TGTGCCACCGGGGGGGTTAAGTACACCGGGGAGCTGTTTTTT.

The chain recombines TRBV19 with TRBJ1-4; a possible D gene is TRBD1 (6 bases). From germline, CDR1 is LNHDA and CDR2 SQIVND (reference sequence). V was pared by 5 bases and J by 4 bases, with 23 bases between. The CDR3 has 18 residues. The CDR3 spells CASSVIGFGQPDNEKLFF. The CDR3 nucleotides read TGTGCCAGTAGTGTTATCGGATTTGGACAGCCAGATAATGAAAAACTGTTTTTT.

The chain is built from TRBV19 and TRBJ1-2, with TRBD1 matching 8 bases. The CDR3 length is 11 residues. In germline, CDR1 is LNHDA, CDR2 SQIVND (reference sequence). The CDR3 loop is CATHRGLGYTF. The CDR3 DNA follows: TGTGCTACGCACAGGGGGTTGGGCTACACCTTC.